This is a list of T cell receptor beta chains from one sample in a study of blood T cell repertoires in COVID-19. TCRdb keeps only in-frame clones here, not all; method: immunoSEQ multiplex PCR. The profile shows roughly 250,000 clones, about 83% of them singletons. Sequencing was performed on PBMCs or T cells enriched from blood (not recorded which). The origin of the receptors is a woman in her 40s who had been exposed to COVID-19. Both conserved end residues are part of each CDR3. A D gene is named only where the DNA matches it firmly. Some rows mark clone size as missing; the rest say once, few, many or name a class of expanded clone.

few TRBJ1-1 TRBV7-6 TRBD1 TGTGCCAGCAGCTGGGACAGAGATAACACTGAAGCTTTCTTT CASSWDRDNTEAFF
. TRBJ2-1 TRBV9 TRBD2 TGTGCCAGCAGCCCCCGGACTAGCGACTGGTACAATGAGCAGTTCTTC CASSPRTSDWYNEQFF
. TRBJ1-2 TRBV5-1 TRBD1 TGCGCCAGCTACCCCGGACAGGGGGCCTCAGGCTATGGCTACACCTTC CASYPGQGASGYGYTF
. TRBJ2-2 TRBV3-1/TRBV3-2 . TGTGCCAGCAGACGGACAACCGCCGGGGAGCTGTTTTTT CASRRTTAGELFF
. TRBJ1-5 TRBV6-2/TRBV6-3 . TGTGCCAGCAGTTACGGAGGCCTAAATCAGCCCCAGCATTTT CASSYGGLNQPQHF
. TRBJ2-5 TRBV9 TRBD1 TGTGCCAGCAGCGCTACAGGGGGCATGGAGACCCAGTACTTC CASSATGGMETQYF
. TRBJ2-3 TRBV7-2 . TGTGCCAGCAGCTCTCGCAGGGTGGATACGCAGTATTTT CASSSRRVDTQYF
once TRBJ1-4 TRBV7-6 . TGTGCCAGCAGCTTAAGTGTTCGGCAGGGAACTAATGAAAAACTGTTTTTT CASSLSVRQGTNEKLFF
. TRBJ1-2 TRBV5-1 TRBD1 TGCGCCAGCAGCTTGGGGCAGGGGGCTTCCTATGGCTACACCTTC CASSLGQGASYGYTF
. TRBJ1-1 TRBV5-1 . TGCGCCAGCAGCTTGGCCGAGGGATCTGAAGCTTTCTTT CASSLAEGSEAFF
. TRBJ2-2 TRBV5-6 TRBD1 TGTGCCAGCAGCTCACAGGGGGCCGGGAACACCGGGGAGCTGTTTTTT CASSSQGAGNTGELFF
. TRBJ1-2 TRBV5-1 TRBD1 TGCGCCAGCAGTTCCCAGGGGGTCTATGGCTACACCTTC CASSSQGVYGYTF
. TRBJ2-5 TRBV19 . TGTGCCAGCCGCAAGAGGGCCCCACAAGAGACCCAGTACTTC CASRKRAPQETQYF